A selection of T cell receptor beta chains follows, all from one sample in a study of control samples from healthy donors and cancer patients. Here immunoSEQ multiplex PCR was the method, and the copy in TCRdb shows in-frame clones only, minus some. This table has roughly 18,000 clones, about 85% appearing once. Sequenced input: PBMCs. The source of these receptors is a woman aged 70 to 79 with lung cancer. Each CDR3 is given with its conserved first and last residue. The D gene is left open where the match is weak. Clone size is not always given. Where it is, it says once, few, many or a class for expanded clones.

D	size	V	J	CDR3	DNA
TRBD2	.	TRBV5-1	TRBJ2-1	CASSWNSGSSYNEQFF	TGCGCCAGCAGCTGGAATAGCGGGAGCTCCTACAATGAGCAGTTCTTC
TRBD1	.	TRBV19	TRBJ1-2	CASGQGQRGYTF	TGTGCCAGTGGACAGGGTCAAAGAGGCTACACCTTC
.	.	TRBV27	TRBJ1-1	CASSSLFGTEAFF	TGTGCCAGCAGTTCCCTCTTCGGGACCGAAGCTTTCTTT
TRBD2	few	TRBV19	TRBJ2-5	CASRPGLAGAETQYF	TGTGCCAGTAGGCCGGGACTAGCGGGAGCAGAGACCCAGTACTTC
.	.	TRBV5-1	TRBJ2-3	CASSSQGTDTQYF	TGCGCCAGCAGCTCGCAAGGCACAGATACGCAGTATTTT
TRBD1	.	TRBV28	TRBJ1-2	CASSGQEHGYTF	TGTGCCAGCAGTGGACAGGAACATGGCTACACCTTC
.	.	TRBV3-1/TRBV3-2	TRBJ1-6	CASSPTNGGPLHF	TGTGCCAGCAGCCCCACAAACGGGGGGCCCCTCCACTTT
.	.	TRBV7-9	TRBJ1-1	CASSLKGQMNTEAFF	TGTGCCAGCAGCTTAAAGGGGCAGATGAACACTGAAGCTTTCTTT
.	.	TRBV29-1	TRBJ2-7	CSVGDGTYEQYF	TGCAGCGTCGGGGATGGGACCTACGAGCAGTACTTC
.	.	TRBV7-8	TRBJ1-3	CASSPQGPGSGNTIYF	TGTGCCAGCAGCCCCCAGGGGCCCGGCTCTGGAAACACCATATATTTT
.	.	TRBV6-2/TRBV6-3	TRBJ2-1	CASSYFGRGENEQFF	TGTGCCAGCAGTTATTTTGGCAGGGGCGAGAATGAGCAGTTCTTC
.	.	TRBV2	TRBJ1-4	CASSGGAGNEKLFF	TGTGCCAGCAGTGGAGGGGCAGGGAATGAAAAACTGTTTTTT
.	.	TRBV7-2	TRBJ2-7	CASSFSGISGEQYF	TGTGCCAGCAGCTTTTCTGGGATCTCGGGGGAGCAGTACTTC
.	.	TRBV6-5	TRBJ1-2	CASSYGGGVGGYTF	TGTGCCAGCAGTTACGGAGGCGGGGTGGGTGGCTACACCTTC
TRBD1	.	TRBV28	TRBJ1-2	CASSSPGTGVNYGYTF	TGTGCCAGCAGTTCCCCCGGGACAGGAGTTAACTATGGCTACACCTTC
.	.	TRBV24-1	TRBJ2-1	CATSDIGDGAKNEQFF	TGTGCCACCAGTGACATTGGGGACGGGGCGAAAAATGAGCAGTTCTTC
TRBD1	.	TRBV5-6	TRBJ1-5	CASSNGQDQPQHF	TGTGCCAGCAGCAACGGACAGGATCAGCCCCAGCATTTT
TRBD1	.	TRBV11-2	TRBJ1-4	CASSARQGRSEKLFF	TGTGCCAGCAGCGCCCGACAGGGGAGGAGTGAAAAACTGTTTTTT
.	.	TRBV15	TRBJ1-4	CATRTDHNEKLFF	TGTGCCACCAGGACGGACCATAATGAAAAACTGTTTTTT
.	.	TRBV11-2	TRBJ2-2	CASSPSEGVTGELFF	TGTGCCAGCAGCCCCTCAGAGGGGGTCACCGGGGAGCTGTTTTTT
TRBD2	.	TRBV9	TRBJ2-1	CASRAGGTSGNEQFF	TGTGCCAGCAGGGCTGGGGGGACTAGCGGCAATGAGCAGTTCTTC
TRBD1	.	TRBV10-3	TRBJ2-5	CATHTSQGQETQYF	TGTGCCACCCATACATCACAGGGGCAAGAGACCCAGTACTTC
TRBD2	.	TRBV11-2	TRBJ2-7	CASSQQTSGSISYEQYF	TGTGCCAGCAGCCAGCAGACTAGCGGGTCCATCTCCTACGAGCAGTACTTC
.	.	TRBV28	TRBJ2-7	CASSLSGSSYEQYF	TGTGCCAGCAGTTTATCGGGCAGCTCCTACGAGCAGTACTTC
.	.	TRBV5-1	TRBJ2-7	CASSLGSSGEQYF	TGCGCCAGCAGCTTAGGGAGCAGCGGAGAGCAGTACTTC
.	.	TRBV28	TRBJ2-7	CASSTPGGGGYEQYF	TGTGCCAGCAGTACCCCCGGGGGAGGAGGCTACGAGCAGTACTTC
.	.	TRBV19	TRBJ2-3	CASTTGPEDTQYF	TGTGCCAGTACGACAGGCCCTGAGGATACGCAGTATTTT